This T cell receptor (beta chain) appears in the sequencing data of a study of CD8 T cells in ankylosing spondylitis. Preparation of TCR beta libraries was done by quantitative 5'-RACE with molecular barcodes. TCRdb independently ran MiXCR on the 5' RACE reads; one entry per CDR3 protein. The sample has some 200,000 distinct CDR3 sequences, more than 10% seen once. Germline loops: CDR1 LGHDT, CDR2 YNNKEL (reference sequence). The CDR3 loop spans 16 amino acids. V lost 4 bases to trimming and J lost 0 bases; unmatched junction nucleotides: 5. The table lists this clonotype with a few counts. Material for sequencing was blood, either unsorted or a sorted T cell fraction (not recorded which). The source is a male donor with ankylosing spondylitis or in good health (not recorded which). V and J are TRBV3-1 and TRBJ2-3; 9 bases are a match to TRBD2. CDR3 sequence (DNA): TGTGCCAGCAGCCCGGGACTAGCCCTTAGCACAGATACGCAGTATTTT. Its protein is CASSPGLALSTDTQYF.